This TCR beta chain is from a study of cytomegalovirus exposure and HLA in healthy donors. Whole-study context: The study's early data release held roughly 91 million unique TCRs from HLA-typed donors. Study-wide points: Later analysis reportedly placed an Asian-associated ancestry cluster below the roughly 690-donor mean in N-insertions. The authors later linked a missense DCLRE1C variant to TCR beta V- and J-gene trimming.

As to this clone: The antigen remains unidentified.

V was cut by 0 bases and J by 6 bases, with 8 bases left in between. The CDR3 consists of 13 residues. Germline V gene lookup returns CDR1 SEHNR and CDR2 FQNEAQ (reference sequence). Researchers ran the PCR with 60 Vbeta and 13 Jbeta primers. The repertoire was sequenced with immunoSEQ multiplex PCR; TCRdb's copy has only in-frame clones and lacks some. The sample records 150,000 to 200,000 clones, approximately 86% being singletons. The specimen sequenced was PBMCs. The TCR comes from a woman between 18 and 30 years old in good health and CMV-seronegative. The chain uses TRBV7-9 and TRBJ2-5, with D possibly TRBD1 on 5 matching bases. CDR3 sequence (DNA): TGTGCCAGCAGCTTAGCGCACAGGCAGACCCAGTACTTC. As protein: CASSLAHRQTQYF.